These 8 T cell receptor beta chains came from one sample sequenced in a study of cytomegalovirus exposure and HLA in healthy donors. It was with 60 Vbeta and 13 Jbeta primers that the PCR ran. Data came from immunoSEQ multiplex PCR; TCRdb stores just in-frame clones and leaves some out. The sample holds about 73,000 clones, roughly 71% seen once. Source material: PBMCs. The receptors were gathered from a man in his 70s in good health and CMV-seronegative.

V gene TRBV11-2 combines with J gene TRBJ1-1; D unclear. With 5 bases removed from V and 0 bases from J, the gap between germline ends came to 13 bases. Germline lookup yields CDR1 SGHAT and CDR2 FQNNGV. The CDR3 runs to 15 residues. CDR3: CASSPGLGMNTEAFF. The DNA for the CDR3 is TGTGCCAGCAGCCCGGGTCTAGGAATGAACACTGAAGCTTTCTTT.

The CDR3 nucleotides read TGTGCCAGCAGTTACCAGGGTGGGAAGGCTTTCTTT. Protein product: CASSYQGGKAFF. This chain uses TRBV6-5 with TRBJ1-1, with D possibly TRBD1 on 5 matching bases. Germline CDR1 and CDR2: MNHEY and SVGAGI. V lost 2 bases, J lost 11 bases, and 12 bases lay in between. CDR3 size: 12 residues.

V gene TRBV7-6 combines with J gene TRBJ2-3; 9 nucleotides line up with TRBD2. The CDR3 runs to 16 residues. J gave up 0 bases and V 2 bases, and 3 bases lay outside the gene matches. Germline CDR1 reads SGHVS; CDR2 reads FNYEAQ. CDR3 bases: TGTGCCAGCAGCTTAAGCGGGGGGCCTAGCACAGATACGCAGTATTTT. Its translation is CASSLSGGPSTDTQYF.

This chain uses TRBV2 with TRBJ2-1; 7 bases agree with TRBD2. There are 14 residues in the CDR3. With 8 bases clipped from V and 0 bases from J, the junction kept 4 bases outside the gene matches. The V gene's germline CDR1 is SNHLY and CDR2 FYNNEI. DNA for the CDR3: TGTGCCAGCGTAGCTAGCGGCTCCTACAATGAGCAGTTCTTC. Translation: CASVASGSYNEQFF.

In nucleotides, the CDR3 is TGTGCCAGCTCACCGTCTAGCGGGAGTAATGAGCAGTTCTTC. Protein: CASSPSSGSNEQFF. This rearrangement joins TRBV18 to TRBJ2-1; the match to TRBD2 covers 10 bases. V lost 3 bases to trimming and J lost 7 bases; unmatched junction nucleotides: 3. Germline CDR1 KGHSH, CDR2 LQKENI. This CDR3 region has 14 residues.

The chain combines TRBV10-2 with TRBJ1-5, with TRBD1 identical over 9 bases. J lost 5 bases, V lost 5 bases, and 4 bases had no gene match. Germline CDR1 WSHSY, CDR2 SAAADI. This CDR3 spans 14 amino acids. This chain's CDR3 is CASSQQGADQPQHF. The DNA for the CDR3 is TGCGCCAGCAGTCAACAGGGGGCGGATCAGCCCCAGCATTTT.

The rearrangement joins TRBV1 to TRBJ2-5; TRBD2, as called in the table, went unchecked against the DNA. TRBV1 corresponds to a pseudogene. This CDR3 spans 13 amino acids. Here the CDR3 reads CTSSHSALETQYF. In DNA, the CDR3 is TGCACCAGCAGCCATTCAGCGTTAGAGACCCAGTACTTC.

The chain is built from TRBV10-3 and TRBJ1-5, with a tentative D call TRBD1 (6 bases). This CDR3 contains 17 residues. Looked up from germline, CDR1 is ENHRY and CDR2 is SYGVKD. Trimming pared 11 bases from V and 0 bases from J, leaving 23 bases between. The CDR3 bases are TGTGCCCCCCGGGCGTCGGCAGGGGCATATAGCAATCAGCCCCAGCATTTT. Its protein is CAPRASAGAYSNQPQHF.